This paragraph reports one T cell receptor beta chain. The sample originates from a study of blood T cell repertoires in COVID-19. Authors' data handling: Reference gene primers were amplified, and this amplification served to estimate nucleated cell counts. Sequencing was performed with immunoSEQ multiplex PCR; in TCRdb, only in-frame clones are kept and a portion is missing. That table furnishes V, J and clone size, whereas the DNA furnished D and trimming. The repertoire consists of approximately 200,000 clones, with around 82% occurring once and the leading ten covering 12%. The length of the CDR3 is 16 residues. V gave up 0 bases and J gave up 2 bases; unmatched junction bases: 4. Germline-derived CDR1 and CDR2 are SGHNT and YYREEE (reference sequence).

The chain employs TRBV5-4 and TRBJ2-2; 7 bases fit TRBD2. The sequencing sample was made of PBMCs or T cells enriched from blood (not recorded which). The origin of this receptor is a man aged 40-49 years who had recovered from COVID-19. CDR3 sequence: CASSLVGGSNTGELFF. The CDR3 nucleotides read TGTGCCAGCAGCTTGGTGGGAGGGAGTAACACCGGGGAGCTGTTTTTT.